This TCR beta chain was documented in a study of blood T cell repertoires in COVID-19. Study context: Samples taken during acute and convalescent COVID-19 were collected in the United States, Italy and Spain.

V was trimmed by 1 base and J by 5 bases, leaving 9 bases between them. The V gene's germline CDR1 is SGHRS and CDR2 YFSETQ. The CDR3 extends over 13 amino acids. Original handling: By means of reference gene primer amplification, nucleated cell counts were estimated. The method was immunoSEQ multiplex PCR; TCRdb's version includes in-frame clones alone and lacks a portion of them. That table is the source of V, J and clone size, and D and trimming were worked out from the DNA. The sample holds under 100,000 clones, roughly nine tenths seen once. Material for sequencing was peripheral blood. V gene TRBV5-1 combines with J gene TRBJ2-5, with no clear D. This clonotype was obtained from a male donor with acute or convalescent COVID-19. The CDR3 nucleotides read TGCGCCAGCAGCTTGAACAACCCGGAGACCCAGTACTTC. This gives the protein CASSLNNPETQYF.